What follows is one T cell receptor beta chain and its context. This clonotype was recorded a few times. Its antigen is unknown. No base-level quality is on record; no much larger clone is a single base apart. The data derive from a study of T-cell memory formation after mild COVID-19 listed by TCRdb under 2021. Turning to the overall study: TCR sequence clusters from the two donors were found to be largely donor specific. T-cell clones expanding and contracting after mild COVID-19 in two donors were tracked by longitudinal TCRalpha and TCRbeta repertoire sequencing. Two young, previously healthy adult volunteers, one female and one male, were included in the cohort.

Ficoll-Paque density gradient centrifugation was used to isolate PBMCs. V and J lose 8 bases and 7 bases, and a span of 15 bases separates them. As encoded in the germline V gene, CDR1 is SNHLY while CDR2 is FYNNEI. The CDR3 runs 14 residues from the cysteine to the phenylalanine. The entry retains the CDR3 DNA only, 42 bases that are in frame from base 1. Sequencing was performed on an Illumina NovaSeq 6000. cDNA libraries for TCRalpha and TCRbeta were prepared by 5'RACE using constant-segment primers, with sample barcodes and unique molecular identifiers added. RNA was extracted from every sample with Trizol reagent. Libraries were amplified in two PCR steps, with a second sample barcode and Illumina TruSeq adapters added in the second step. The libraries were sequenced on an Illumina NovaSeq using 2 x 150 bp paired-end reads. Concerning the study's data processing: The reads were demultiplexed and collapsed into UMI-guided consensus sequences using migec v1.2.7. Using mixcr v2.1.11, UMI consensuses were aligned to TRA and TRB V and J templates and then assembled into clonotypes. A clonotype was counted as expanded or contracted only when both edgeR and NoisET called the clonotype significant, with the noise models trained on biological replicates. For edgeR calls, a false discovery rate-adjusted p below 0.01 and a log2 fold-change threshold of 1 were applied. As an exploratory analysis of dynamics, max-normalized trajectories of the 1000 most abundant clonotypes were examined by PCA with hierarchical clustering. The CD4 or CD8 phenotype of responding clones was assigned using the separately sequenced CD4+ and CD8+ repertoires. TCRdb handled the public reads itself, with Q25 trimming in fastp and clone calling in MiXCR, and kept productive beta chains. When rows share a CDR3 protein, they turn into one entry using the most common DNA and genes. TCRdb, not the original authors, processed these V and J calls. For this sample there are about 320,000 distinct CDR3 sequences; 14% appear just once. Around 20% of the sample rests with the top ten.

Overall study results and their limits: Contracting CD4+ clones were found mainly in CM and EM memory subsets, while CD8+ clones were enriched in EMRA. Clones that contracted from day 15 to 85 showed balanced CD4/CD8 phenotypes, whereas a second wave of clones that expanded from day 15 to 37 leaned towards CD4+. Whether the second-wave clones peaking on day 37 were SARS-CoV-2 specific was not confirmed. Some responding clones were found in pre-infection memory, which suggests that pre-existing cross-reactive memory T cells took part in the SARS-CoV-2 response. The study covered only a couple of mild cases, and larger cohorts including severe cases with pre-infection samples were considered necessary.

The receptor was derived from a young man who had mild COVID-19 (a few samples of this study predate the infection). The sample titles of this study are shuffled in the database, so cell type and time point are left out; the donor was told from shared clones. The chain couples TRBV2 to TRBJ1-6; possibly the D gene is TRBD1, per 6 matching bases. Sequencing was carried out using PBMCs or a T cell subset sorted from them (not recorded which). The CDR3 amino acid sequence is: CASLLTGTNSPLHF. The bases read TGTGCCAGCTTACTTACAGGGACGAATTCACCCCTCCACTTT. Reference TRBV2 and TRBJ1-6 proteins supply the regions before and after the CDR3; the full variable domain is: EPEVTQTPSHQVTQMGQEVILRCVPISNHLYFYWYRQILGQKVEFLVSFYNNEISEKSEIFDDQFSVERPDGSNFTLKIRSTKLEDSAMYFCASLLTGTNSPLHFGNGTRLTVT.